This T cell receptor beta chain was sequenced during a study of PD-1 blockade in classical Hodgkin lymphoma. Points from the study as a whole: A reduction in baseline TCR diversity was reportedly seen in newly diagnosed patients relative to healthy donors. Repertoires differed for reasons still undefined, possibly disease activity or prior therapy.

The CDR3 contains 15 residues. V lost 1 base to trimming and J lost 3 bases, with 13 bases between them. Germline CDR1 is SGHAT and CDR2 is FQNNGV. Comment on this clone: Its antigen remains unknown.

Method: immunoSEQ multiplex PCR; TCRdb's copy keeps in-frame clones and lacks some. The data contain around 27,000 clones, roughly 90% of them seen just once; the ten biggest clones take up approximately 3.9%. Sample time point: newly diagnosed, previously untreated cHL patient sample. The rearrangement uses TRBV11-2 and TRBJ2-7; possible D gene TRBD2, 5 bases. This receptor was obtained from a human donor with classical Hodgkin lymphoma. The specimen was peripheral blood mononuclear cells (PBMCs). The CDR3 bases are TGTGCCAGCAGCTTAGTCCGGGGTGCCCTCTACGAGCAGTACTTC. Protein product: CASSLVRGALYEQYF.